This T cell receptor beta chain was identified during a study of T cell repertoires in cytomegalovirus infection. Study-wide background: Public signatures in TCR beta pointed to CMV infection and matching HLA type.

TCRdb itself ran the reads through MiXCR, one entry per CDR3 protein. The sample gives 150,000 to 200,000 distinct CDR3 sequences, 9.5% of which show up once; approximately 4.2% is in the top ten. This CDR3 is built from 14 residues. The germline V gene has CDR1 MNHEY and CDR2 SVGEGT. Trimming left V 1 base short and J 2 bases short, with 6 bases between. At least ten counts were recorded for this clonotype. The V gene is TRBV6-2 or TRBV6-3, the J gene TRBJ1-5, with D maybe TRBD1 (5 bases). This TCR derives from a human donor in good health (CMV status not recorded). Some clones in this sample may be carry-over from other donors' samples. The material sequenced was PBMCs. In DNA, the CDR3 is TGTGCCAGCAGTTACTGGGGCGGCAATCAGCCCCAGCATTTT. Residues: CASSYWGGNQPQHF.